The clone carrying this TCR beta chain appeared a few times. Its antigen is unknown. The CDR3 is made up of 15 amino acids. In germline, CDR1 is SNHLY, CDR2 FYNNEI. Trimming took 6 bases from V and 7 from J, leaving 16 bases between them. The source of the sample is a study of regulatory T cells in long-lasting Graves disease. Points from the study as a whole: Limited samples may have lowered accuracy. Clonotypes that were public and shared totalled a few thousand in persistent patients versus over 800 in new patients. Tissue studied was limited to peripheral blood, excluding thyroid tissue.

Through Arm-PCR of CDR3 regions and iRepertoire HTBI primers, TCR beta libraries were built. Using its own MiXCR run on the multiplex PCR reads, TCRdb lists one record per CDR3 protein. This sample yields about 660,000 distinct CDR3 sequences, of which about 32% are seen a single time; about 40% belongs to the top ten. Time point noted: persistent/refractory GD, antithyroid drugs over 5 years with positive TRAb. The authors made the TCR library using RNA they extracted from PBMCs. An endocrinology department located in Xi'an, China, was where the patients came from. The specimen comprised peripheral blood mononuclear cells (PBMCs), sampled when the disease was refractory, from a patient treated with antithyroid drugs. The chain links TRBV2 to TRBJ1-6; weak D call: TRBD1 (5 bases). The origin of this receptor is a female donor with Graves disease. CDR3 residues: CASSLAAGTNSPLHF. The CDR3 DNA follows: TGTGCCAGCAGCTTGGCAGCAGGGACCAATTCACCCCTCCACTTT.